Below, one T cell receptor (beta chain) is given with its context. The data stem from a study of blood T cell repertoires in COVID-19. On the study more broadly: The United States, Italy and Spain provided the acute and convalescent COVID-19 samples. PBMCs, B-cell-depleted T cells, or T cells provided the cDNA or gDNA that made up the material.

Original analysis: Amplification from reference gene primers served as the basis for estimated nucleated cell counts. Sequencing used immunoSEQ multiplex PCR; TCRdb keeps in-frame clones, though not all of them. That table gives V, J and clone size, and the DNA gave D and trimming. The repertoire holds 76,000 or so clones, with around nine tenths as singletons. Germline trimming cut 5 bases from V and 10 bases from J; bases unmatched to any gene: 11. From germline, CDR1 is SGHVS and CDR2 FNYEAQ. This CDR3 is 15 amino acids long. This chain joins TRBV7-6 and TRBJ1-6; 7 positions agree with TRBD1. This TCR was sampled from a man younger than 45 with acute or convalescent COVID-19. The source material was peripheral blood. The CDR3 loop is CASSPRQGYGSPLHF. In DNA form, the CDR3 reads TGTGCCAGCAGCCCCCGACAGGGTTATGGGTCACCCCTCCACTTT.